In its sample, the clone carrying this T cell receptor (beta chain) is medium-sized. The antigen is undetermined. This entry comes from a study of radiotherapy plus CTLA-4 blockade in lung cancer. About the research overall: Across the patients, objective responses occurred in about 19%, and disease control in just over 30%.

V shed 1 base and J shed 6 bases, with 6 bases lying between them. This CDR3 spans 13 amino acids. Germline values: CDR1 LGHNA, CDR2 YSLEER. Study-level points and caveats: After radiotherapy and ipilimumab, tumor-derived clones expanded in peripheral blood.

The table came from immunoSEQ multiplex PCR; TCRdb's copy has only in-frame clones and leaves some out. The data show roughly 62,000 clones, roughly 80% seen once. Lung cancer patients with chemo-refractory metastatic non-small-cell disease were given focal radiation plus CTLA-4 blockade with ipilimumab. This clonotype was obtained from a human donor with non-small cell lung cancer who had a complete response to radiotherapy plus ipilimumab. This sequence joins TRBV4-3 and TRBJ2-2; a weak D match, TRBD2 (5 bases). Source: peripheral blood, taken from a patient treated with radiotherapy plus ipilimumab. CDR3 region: CASSQAGAGELFF. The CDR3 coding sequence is TGCGCCAGCAGCCAAGCCGGGGCCGGGGAGCTGTTTTTT.